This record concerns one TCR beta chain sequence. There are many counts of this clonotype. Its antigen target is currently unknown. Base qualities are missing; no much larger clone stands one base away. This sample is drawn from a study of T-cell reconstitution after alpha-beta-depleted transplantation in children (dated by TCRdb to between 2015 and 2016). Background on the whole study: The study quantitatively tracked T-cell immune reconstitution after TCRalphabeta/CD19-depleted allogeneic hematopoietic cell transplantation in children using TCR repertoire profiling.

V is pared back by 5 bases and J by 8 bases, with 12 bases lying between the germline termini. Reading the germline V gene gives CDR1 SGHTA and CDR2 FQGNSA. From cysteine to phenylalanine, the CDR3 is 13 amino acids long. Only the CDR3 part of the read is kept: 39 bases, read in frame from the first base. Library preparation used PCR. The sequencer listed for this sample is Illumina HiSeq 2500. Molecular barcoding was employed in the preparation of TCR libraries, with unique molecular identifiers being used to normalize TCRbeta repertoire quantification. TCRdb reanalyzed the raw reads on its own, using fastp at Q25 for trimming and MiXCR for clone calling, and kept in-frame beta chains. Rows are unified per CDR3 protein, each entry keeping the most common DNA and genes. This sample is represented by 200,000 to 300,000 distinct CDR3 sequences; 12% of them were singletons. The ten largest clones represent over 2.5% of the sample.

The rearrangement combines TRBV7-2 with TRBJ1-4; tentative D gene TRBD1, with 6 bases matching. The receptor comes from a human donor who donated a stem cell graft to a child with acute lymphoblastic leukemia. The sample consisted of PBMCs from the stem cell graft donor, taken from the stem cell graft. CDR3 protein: CASSPDRSEKLFF. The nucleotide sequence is TGTGCCAGCAGCCCGGACAGATCAGAAAAACTGTTTTTT.